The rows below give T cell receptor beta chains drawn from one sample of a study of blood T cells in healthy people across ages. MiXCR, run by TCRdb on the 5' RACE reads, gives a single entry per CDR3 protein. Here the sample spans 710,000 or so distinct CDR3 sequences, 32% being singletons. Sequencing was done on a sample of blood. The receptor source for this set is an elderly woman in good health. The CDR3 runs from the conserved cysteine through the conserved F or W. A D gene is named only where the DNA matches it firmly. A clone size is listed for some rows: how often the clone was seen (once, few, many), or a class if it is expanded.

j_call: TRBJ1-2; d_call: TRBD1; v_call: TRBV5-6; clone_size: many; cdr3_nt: TGTGCCAGCAGCAAAAACAGGGGGCGGTATGGCTACACCTTC; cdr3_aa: CASSKNRGRYGYTF
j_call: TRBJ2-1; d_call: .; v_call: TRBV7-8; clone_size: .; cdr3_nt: TGTGCCACAGCTAGGGGCTCCTCCTACAATGAGCAGTTCTTC; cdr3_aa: CATARGSSYNEQFF
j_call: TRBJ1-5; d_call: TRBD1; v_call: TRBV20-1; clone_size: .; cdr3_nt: TGCAGTGCTGCAAAGAATTTGGGACAGGGAGCGCCCCAGCATTTT; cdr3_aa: CSAAKNLGQGAPQHF
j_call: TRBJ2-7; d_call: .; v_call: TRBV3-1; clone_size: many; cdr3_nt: TGCGCCAGCAGTCAAGATCCAGGGTACGAGCAGTACTTC; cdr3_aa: CASSQDPGYEQYF
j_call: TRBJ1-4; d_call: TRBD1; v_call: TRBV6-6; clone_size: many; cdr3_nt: TGTGCCAGCAGTCAGGACAGGGGGCGTGAAAAACTGTTTTTT; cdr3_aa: CASSQDRGREKLFF
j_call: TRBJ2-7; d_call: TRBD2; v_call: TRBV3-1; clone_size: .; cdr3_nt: TGTGCCAGCAGGGAGTCGGGACTAGATTCTTACGAGCAGTACTTC; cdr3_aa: CASRESGLDSYEQYF
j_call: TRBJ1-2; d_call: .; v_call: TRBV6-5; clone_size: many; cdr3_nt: TGTGCCAGCAGTCCGACTTGGACAGTCTATGGCTACACCTTC; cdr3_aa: CASSPTWTVYGYTF
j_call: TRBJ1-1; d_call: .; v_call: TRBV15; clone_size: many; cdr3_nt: TGTGCCACCAGCAGGATCGCAGGACTGAACACTGAAGCTTTCTTT; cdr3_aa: CATSRIAGLNTEAFF
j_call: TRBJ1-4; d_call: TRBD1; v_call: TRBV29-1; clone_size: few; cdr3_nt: TGCAGCGTTAAGTCCGGGACAGGCAATGAAAAACGGTTTTTT; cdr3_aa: CSVKSGTGNEKRFF
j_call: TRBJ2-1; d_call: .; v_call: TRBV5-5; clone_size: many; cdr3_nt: TGTGCCAGCAGCATGCATCATGGGAGATACAATGAGCAGTTCTTC; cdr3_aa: CASSMHHGRYNEQFF
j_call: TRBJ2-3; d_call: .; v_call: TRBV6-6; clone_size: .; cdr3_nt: TGTGCCAGCGTCCAAGGGGTAGATACGCAGTATTTT; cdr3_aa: CASVQGVDTQYF